Each of the 9 T cell receptor beta chains below was sequenced from the same sample in a study of T cell changes during pregnancy in multiple sclerosis. TCRdb's copy holds only in-frame clones and misses some; the assay was immunoSEQ multiplex PCR. The sample comprises tens of thousands of clones, around nine tenths of which are singletons, and about 0.24% rests with the top ten. This specimen consisted of CD4+ T cells from peripheral blood mononuclear cells, obtained in the second trimester of pregnancy. Every receptor here comes from a female donor with multiple sclerosis, enrolled in a pregnancy study.

The J gene is TRBJ2-1, the V gene TRBV5-1; perhaps TRBD2 as D (6 bases). Germline lookup yields CDR1 SGHRS and CDR2 YFSETQ. With 3 bases removed from V and 9 bases from J, the gap between germline ends came to 16 bases. The CDR3 length is 14 residues. In nucleotides, the CDR3 is TGCGCCAGCAGCTCGACTACTAGCTTAGGTGAGCAGTTCTTC. As protein: CASSSTTSLGEQFF.

This clone appeared a few times. V usage is TRBV29-1 and J usage is TRBJ1-1; no reliable D call. The CDR3 is 14 residues long. Germline V lookup: CDR1 SQVTM, CDR2 ANQGSEA. V lost 3 bases, J lost 10 bases, and 21 bases lay in between. The CDR3 coding sequence is TGCAGCGTTGATAGGCGGGAGATCGCCGCGGGAGCTTTCTTT. Its translation: CSVDRREIAAGAFF.

This clone has only one observation. V and J are TRBV4-2 and TRBJ2-2, with 7 bases aligning to TRBD2. Germline CDR1 is LGHNA and CDR2 is YNFKEQ. The CDR3 consists of 15 residues. Trimming cost V 4 bases and J 5 bases; bases outside gene matches: 7. DNA of the CDR3: TGTGCCAGCAGCCCCGGGGTAGCGGGTACCGGGGAGCTGTTTTTT. Translated, it gives CASSPGVAGTGELFF.

The chain employs TRBV15 and TRBJ2-1, with 9 bases aligning to TRBD2. V shed 0 bases and J 5 bases; nucleotides not matched to a gene: 2. Looked up from germline, CDR1 is LNHNV and CDR2 is YYDKDF (reference sequence). The CDR3 runs to 15 residues. The CDR3 sequence is CATSRDSGGHNEQFF. For the CDR3, the DNA is TGTGCCACCAGCAGAGATAGCGGGGGACACAATGAGCAGTTCTTC.

This clone has a handful of counts. The CDR3 DNA reads TGTGCCAGCAGTTCGACAGGGGGCAGGCATGAGCAGTTCTTC. Its protein is CASSSTGGRHEQFF. This rearrangement joins TRBV28 to TRBJ2-1; 10 bases match TRBD1. CDR3 length equals 14 residues. V dropped 4 bases and J dropped 8; count of bases not matched to a gene: 5. Germline V gene sequence: CDR1 MDHEN, CDR2 SYDVKM.

The chain couples TRBV5-6 to TRBJ2-5; a possible D gene is TRBD2 (5 bases). V lost 4 bases to trimming and J lost 5 bases, with 18 bases between them. Germline V CDR1 and CDR2: SGHDT, YYEEEE. The length of the CDR3 is 15 residues. The CDR3 spells CASSPPGSGLETQYF. The DNA of the CDR3 is TGTGCCAGCAGCCCGCCCGGTTCGGGGTTGGAGACCCAGTACTTC.

This chain joins TRBV6-6 and TRBJ1-2; 7 nucleotides match TRBD1. The germline V gene encodes CDR1 MNHNY and CDR2 SVGAGI (reference sequence). Trimming cost V 4 bases and J 4 bases; bases outside gene matches: 12. This CDR3 is 16 amino acids long. As DNA, the CDR3 is TGTGCCAGCAGTTCCCAGACAGGGCCGGGCCTCTATGGCTACACCTTC. As protein: CASSSQTGPGLYGYTF.

The chain employs TRBV19 and TRBJ2-3; 8 bases fit TRBD2. CDR1 is LNHDA, CDR2 SQIVND, per germline (reference sequence). CDR3 length: 14 amino acids. The junction had 7 bases not matched to a gene; V was cut back by 6 bases and J by 5 bases. CDR3 coding DNA: TGTGCCAGTAGATCCGGGGGGGCCATAGATACGCAGTATTTT. This translates into CASRSGGAIDTQYF.

The V call is TRBV6-1, the J call TRBJ1-4, with D perhaps TRBD1 (6 bases). The CDR3 length is 17 residues. Germline V gives CDR1 MNHNS, CDR2 SASEGT. Trimming removed 1 base from V and 8 bases from J, with 20 bases in between. The CDR3 DNA reads as TGTGCCAGCAGTGAAGGGAGGAGCAGGGGAAGCTTCGAAAAACTGTTTTTT. Translating gives CASSEGRSRGSFEKLFF.